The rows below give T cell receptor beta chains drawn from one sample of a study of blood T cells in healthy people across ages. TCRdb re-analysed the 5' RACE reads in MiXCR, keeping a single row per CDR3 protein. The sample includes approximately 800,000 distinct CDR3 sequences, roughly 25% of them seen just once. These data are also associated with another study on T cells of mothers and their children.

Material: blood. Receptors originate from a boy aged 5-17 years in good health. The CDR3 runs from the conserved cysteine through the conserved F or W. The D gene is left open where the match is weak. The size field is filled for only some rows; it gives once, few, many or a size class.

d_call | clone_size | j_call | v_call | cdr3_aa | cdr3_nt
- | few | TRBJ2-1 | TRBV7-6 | CASSPPFGEDSAYNEQFF | TGTGCCAGCAGCCCCCCGTTCGGGGAGGATAGCGCCTACAATGAGCAGTTCTTC
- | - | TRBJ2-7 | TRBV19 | CASSILGFYEQYF | TGTGCCAGTAGTATTTTGGGATTTTACGAGCAGTACTTC
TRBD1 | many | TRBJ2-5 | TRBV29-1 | CSVERRTGQETQYF | TGCAGCGTTGAAAGGAGGACAGGGCAAGAGACCCAGTACTTC
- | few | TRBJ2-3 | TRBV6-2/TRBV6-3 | CASSYPDATDTQYF | TGTGCCAGCAGTTACCCGGATGCCACAGATACGCAGTATTTT
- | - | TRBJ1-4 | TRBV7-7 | CASSPAAGAKGKLFF | TGTGCTAGCAGCCCAGCGGCCGGGGCAAAGGGAAAACTGTTTTTT
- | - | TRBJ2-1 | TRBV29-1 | CSVGGLYNEQFF | TGCAGCGTGGGGGGACTGTACAATGAGCAGTTCTTC
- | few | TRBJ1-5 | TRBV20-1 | CSATTGQPQHF | TGCAGTGCTACGACAGGCCAGCCCCAGCATTTT
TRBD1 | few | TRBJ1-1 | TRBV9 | CASSVGRGTGETEAFF | TGTGCCAGCAGCGTGGGGCGGGGGACAGGGGAAACTGAAGCTTTCTTT
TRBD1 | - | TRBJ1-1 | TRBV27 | CASSSQGLGTEAFF | TGTGCCAGCAGTTCACAGGGGTTAGGCACTGAAGCTTTCTTT
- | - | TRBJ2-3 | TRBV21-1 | CASSPLGLAGCTDTQYF | TGTGCCAGCAGCCCCCTCGGACTAGCGGGATGCACAGATACGCAGTATTTT
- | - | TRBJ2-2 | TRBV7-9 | CASSFLYLRTGELFF | TGTGCCAGCAGCTTTTTGTACCTGAGGACCGGGGAGCTGTTTTTT
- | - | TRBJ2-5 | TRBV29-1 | CSGAQETQYF | TGCAGCGGAGCCCAAGAGACCCAGTACTTC
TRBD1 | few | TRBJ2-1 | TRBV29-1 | CSGSTGGSYNEQFF | TGCAGCGGATCAACAGGGGGCAGCTACAATGAGCAGTTCTTC
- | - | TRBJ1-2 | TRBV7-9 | CASSLGREFGGYTF | TGTGCCAGCAGCTTAGGCCGGGAGTTTGGTGGCTACACCTTC
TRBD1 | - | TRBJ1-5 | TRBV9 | CASSTSTGGDQPQHF | TGTGCCAGCAGCACCTCGACAGGGGGCGATCAGCCCCAGCATTTT
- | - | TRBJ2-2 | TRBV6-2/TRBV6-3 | CASSSISRNRNTGELFF | TGTGCCAGCAGTTCCATCAGCCGAAACCGGAACACCGGGGAGCTGTTTTTT
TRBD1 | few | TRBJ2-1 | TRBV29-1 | CSAGQVSYNEQFF | TGCAGCGCCGGACAGGTGTCCTACAATGAGCAGTTCTTC
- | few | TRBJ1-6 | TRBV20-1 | CSARNTGDSPLHF | TGCAGTGCTAGAAACACAGGCGATTCACCCCTCCACTTT
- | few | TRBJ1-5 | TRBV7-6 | CASSLGNNRPQHF | TGTGCCAGCAGCTTGGGGAACAATCGGCCCCAGCATTTT
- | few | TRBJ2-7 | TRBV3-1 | CASSRDLGRSSYEQYF | TGTGCCAGCAGCCGAGACCTGGGCAGGAGCTCCTACGAGCAGTACTTC
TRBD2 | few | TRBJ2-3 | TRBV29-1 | CSVAGLAGGPDTQYF | TGCAGCGTGGCGGGACTAGCGGGAGGGCCAGATACGCAGTATTTT
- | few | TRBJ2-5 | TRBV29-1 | CSVVLAGAQETQYF | TGCAGCGTTGTTTTGGCGGGGGCCCAAGAGACCCAGTACTTC
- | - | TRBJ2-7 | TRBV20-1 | CSASKHAVSSYEQYF | TGCAGTGCTAGCAAACACGCGGTCTCGAGCTACGAGCAGTACTTC
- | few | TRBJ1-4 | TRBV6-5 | CASWGRGSNEKLFF | TGTGCCAGCTGGGGGCGAGGGTCTAATGAAAAACTGTTTTTT
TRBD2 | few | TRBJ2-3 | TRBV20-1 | CSARGLAGSTDTQYF | TGCAGTGCTAGAGGACTAGCGGGTAGCACAGATACGCAGTATTTT
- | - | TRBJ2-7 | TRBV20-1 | CSAPPSLENEQYF | TGCAGTGCTCCCCCGAGCTTAGAAAACGAGCAGTACTTC
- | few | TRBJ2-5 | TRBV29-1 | CSVEDTGAQETQYF | TGCAGCGTTGAAGATACCGGGGCTCAAGAGACCCAGTACTTC
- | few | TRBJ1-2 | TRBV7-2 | CASSPNRDMGYGYTF | TGTGCCAGCAGCCCCAACCGGGACATGGGCTATGGCTACACCTTC